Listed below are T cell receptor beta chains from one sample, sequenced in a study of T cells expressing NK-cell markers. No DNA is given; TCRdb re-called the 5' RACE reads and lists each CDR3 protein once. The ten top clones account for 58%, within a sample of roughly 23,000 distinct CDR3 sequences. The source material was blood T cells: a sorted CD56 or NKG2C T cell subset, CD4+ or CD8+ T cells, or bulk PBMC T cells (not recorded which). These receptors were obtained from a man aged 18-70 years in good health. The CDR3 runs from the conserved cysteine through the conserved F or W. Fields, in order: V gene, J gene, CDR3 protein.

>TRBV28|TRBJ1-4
CASAGRVREKLFF
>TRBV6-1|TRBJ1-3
CASSGWTASGNTIYF
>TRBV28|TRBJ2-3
CASSPRVLAGGSTDTQYF
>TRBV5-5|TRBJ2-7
CASSRTGGFSYEQYF
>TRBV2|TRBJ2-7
CASSGGGSYEQYF
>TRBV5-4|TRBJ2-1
CASSLGTSGIEQFF
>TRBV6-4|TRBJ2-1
CASSVETEDNEQFF
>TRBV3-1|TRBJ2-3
CASSYQTDTQYF
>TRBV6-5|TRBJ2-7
CASSYSMAGGPREQYF
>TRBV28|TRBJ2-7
CASSRQTGWYEQYF
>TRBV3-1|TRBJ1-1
CASSALRDTEAFF
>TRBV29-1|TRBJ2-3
CSANGGARASDTQYF
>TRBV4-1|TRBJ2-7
CASSQGTGVGSYEQYF
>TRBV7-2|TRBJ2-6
CASSLTGANVLTF
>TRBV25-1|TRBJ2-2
CASSDGDGHTGELFF
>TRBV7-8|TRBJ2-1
CASSLGVSSYNEQFF
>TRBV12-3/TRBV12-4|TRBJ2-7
CASSPGTPRYEQYF